Shown below are 28 T cell receptor beta chains from a single sample sequenced in a study of T cell repertoires in ileal Crohn's disease. TCRdb's copy holds only in-frame clones and misses some; the assay was immunoSEQ multiplex PCR. The sample has about 14,000 clones, around two thirds seen once. The sequencing sample was made of ileal tissue. The source is an adult with Crohn's disease.

The table lists this clone with a few counts. The rearrangement joins TRBV10-1 to TRBJ1-1; D not certain. V lost 2 bases, J lost 1 base, and 5 bases lay in between. The germline V gene encodes CDR1 WNHNN and CDR2 SYGVQD (reference sequence). CDR3 size: 13 residues. The CDR3 region is CASSEDGNTEAFF. In nucleotides, the CDR3 is TGCGCCAGCAGTGAGGACGGGAACACTGAAGCTTTCTTT.

The genes are TRBV27 and TRBJ2-1; D is uncertain. Looked up from germline, CDR1 is MNHEY and CDR2 is SMNVEV (reference sequence). The CDR3 covers 16 residues. V dropped 5 bases and J dropped 1 base, with 15 bases sitting between them. CDR3 protein: CASSLDLSRSYNEQFF. CDR3 DNA sequence: TGTGCCAGCAGTCTAGACTTAAGCCGATCCTACAATGAGCAGTTCTTC.

The genes are TRBV11-2 and TRBJ2-2; no reliable D call. Trimming cost V 2 bases and J 1 base, with 5 bases left between them. This CDR3 region has 14 residues. CDR1 and CDR2 from the germline V gene are SGHAT and FQNNGV. The CDR3 is CASSLKQNTGELFF. For the CDR3, the DNA is TGTGCCAGCAGCTTAAAACAGAACACCGGGGAGCTGTTTTTT. Looking up the rest from reference TRBV11-2 and TRBJ2-2 gives the full variable domain: EAGVAQSPRYKIIEKRQSVAFWCNPISGHATLYWYQQILGQGPKLLIQFQNNGVVDDSQLPKDRFSAERLKGVDSTLKIQPAKLEDSAVYLCASSLKQNTGELFFGEGSRLTVL.

This chain connects TRBV15 to TRBJ2-2, with D unresolved. Germline CDR1 is LNHNV and CDR2 is YYDKDF (reference sequence). The V end lost 4 bases, the J end lost 5 bases, and 8 bases lay between the germline ends. The CDR3 totals 13 residues. This chain's CDR3 is CATSIRETGELFF. The CDR3 region has the DNA TGTGCCACCAGCATAAGGGAAACCGGGGAGCTGTTTTTT. Full variable domain (missing parts from reference TRBV15 and TRBJ2-2): DAMVIQNPRYQVTQFGKPVTLSCSQTLNHNVMYWYQQKSSQAPKLLFHYYDKDFNNEADTPDNFQSRRPNTSFCFLDIRSPGLGDTAMYLCATSIRETGELFFGEGSRLTVL.

This sequence joins TRBV18 and TRBJ1-2; D unresolved. From germline, CDR1 is KGHSH and CDR2 LQKENI. The CDR3 runs to 12 residues. V was clipped by 2 bases and J by 5 bases, with 6 bases between them. The CDR3 region is CASSPGEYGYTF. Written as DNA, the CDR3 is TGTGCCAGCTCACCAGGGGAGTATGGCTACACCTTC.

CDR3 in DNA: TGTGCCAGCAGCTCCCACCCTAAACTGTTTTTT. As protein: CASSSHPKLFF. This chain links TRBV7-3 with TRBJ1-4, with unresolved D. V lost 4 bases to trimming and J lost 11 bases, with 8 bases between them. The germline V gene has CDR1 SGHTA and CDR2 FQGTGA. The CDR3 consists of 11 residues.

The V and J genes are TRBV5-6 and TRBJ1-3; a possible D gene is TRBD1 (5 bases). Germline assignment: CDR1 SGHDT and CDR2 YYEEEE. The CDR3 length is 14 residues. V was pared by 0 bases and J by 4 bases, with 8 bases between. The CDR3 nucleotides read TGTGCCAGCAGCTTGGGGGGGTACGGAAACACCATATATTTT. Its translation is CASSLGGYGNTIYF.

In this sample, this clone turned up a few times. The chain joins TRBV4-1 to TRBJ1-2, with D possibly matching TRBD1 (5 bases). V was trimmed by 0 bases and J by 6 bases, leaving 14 bases between them. This CDR3 contains 15 residues. The germline V gene encodes CDR1 MGHRA and CDR2 YSYEKL. This CDR3 is CASSQDASGGDGYTF. CDR3 bases: TGCGCCAGCAGCCAAGACGCGTCCGGGGGGGATGGCTACACCTTC.

This clone was seen only a few times. This chain connects TRBV19 to TRBJ2-2, with 8 bases lining up with TRBD1. CDR1 and CDR2 (germline): LNHDA, SQIVND (reference sequence). Trimming at V came to 9 bases and at J to 6 bases, leaving 3 bases not matched to a gene. CDR3 size: 12 residues. DNA of the CDR3: TGTGCCAGCAAACAGGGGGCCGGGGAGCTGTTTTTT. It specifies CASKQGAGELFF. The variable domain in full, with the rest retrieved from reference TRBV19 and TRBJ2-2, is DGGITQSPKYLFRKEGQNVTLSCEQNLNHDAMYWYRQDPGQGLRLIYYSQIVNDFQKGDIAEGYSVSREKKESFPLTVTSAQKNPTAFYLCASKQGAGELFFGEGSRLTVL.

The chain uses TRBV6-1 and TRBJ2-6; D might be TRBD1 or TRBD2, each matching 5 bases. Germline V gene lookup returns CDR1 MNHNS and CDR2 SASEGT. This CDR3 spans 16 amino acids. Trimming stripped 4 bases from V and 0 bases from J, with 10 bases between. This chain's CDR3 is CASSVQGRSGANVLTF. The CDR3 DNA sequence: TGTGCCAGCAGTGTGCAGGGACGCTCTGGGGCCAACGTCCTGACTTTC.

By sample share, this clone is medium-sized. This chain joins TRBV7-3 and TRBJ1-1; D unresolved. V was cut by 8 bases and J by 4 bases, with 17 bases left in between. The CDR3 runs to 14 residues. From germline, CDR1 is SGHTA and CDR2 FQGTGA. CDR3: CASSRGSAGTEAFF. CDR3 in DNA: TGTGCCAGCTCTCGAGGGTCCGCGGGCACTGAAGCTTTCTTT.

About this clone itself: One end of the junction varies from germline; a read error may be responsible. The chain is built from TRBV5-1 and TRBJ2-7; 7 bases align to TRBD1. CDR3 length: 12 residues. The germline gives CDR1 SGHRS, CDR2 YFSETQ. The CDR3 region is CASSFGTDGWTF. As DNA, the CDR3 is TGCGCCAGCAGCTTCGGGACAGATGGATGGACCTTC.

The chain couples TRBV18 to TRBJ1-4, with no clear D. The germline V gene encodes CDR1 KGHSH and CDR2 LQKENI. The CDR3 loop spans 15 amino acids. Trimming stripped 6 bases from V and 3 bases from J, with 14 bases between. CDR3 region: CASSSTWGSNEKLFF. CDR3 nucleotide sequence: TGTGCCAGCTCTTCCACCTGGGGATCTAATGAAAAACTGTTTTTT.

V is TRBV9 and J is TRBJ2-5, with TRBD2 matching over 7 bases. CDR3 length: 15 amino acids. Per germline, CDR1 SGDLS and CDR2 YYNGEE. V dropped 4 bases and J dropped 4; count of bases not matched to a gene: 10. The chain's CDR3 is CASSPQGREGETQYF. CDR3 nucleotides: TGTGCCAGCAGCCCTCAGGGAAGGGAGGGAGAGACCCAGTACTTC.

CDR3 protein: CASSQDRGGVSEKLFF. The CDR3 nucleotides are TGCGCCAGCAGCCAAGATCGAGGGGGGGTTAGTGAAAAACTGTTTTTT. The chain carries TRBV4-1 and TRBJ1-4; possibly TRBD1 for D (6 bases). The V end lost 0 bases, the J end lost 7 bases, and 15 bases lay between the germline ends. The CDR3 spans 16 residues. Germline values: CDR1 MGHRA, CDR2 YSYEKL.

The chain carries TRBV10-3 and TRBJ1-1, with D tentatively TRBD1 (5 bases). This CDR3 contains 13 residues. The ends were cut back, 10 bases at V and 1 base at J, with 13 bases in the middle. Germline V gene data show CDR1 as ENHRY and CDR2 as SYGVKD. The CDR3 DNA is TGTGCCAGCCAAACGGGGGAGAACACTGAAGCTTTCTTT. This encodes CASQTGENTEAFF.

The DNA of the CDR3 is TGTGCCAGCAGCCAATTTACGGATTCACCCCTCCACTTT. As protein: CASSQFTDSPLHF. This chain joins TRBV14 and TRBJ1-6, with unresolved D. Trimming took off 2 bases at V and 8 bases at J, with 7 bases between the two ends. The CDR3 length is 13 residues. Germline assignment: CDR1 SGHDN and CDR2 FVKESK.

V and J are TRBV11-3 and TRBJ1-6; D is unresolved. CDR1 and CDR2 (germline): SGHNT, YENEEA. The length of the CDR3 is 15 residues. Trimming stripped 4 bases from V and 6 bases from J, with 13 bases between. Here the CDR3 reads CASSSSTNLNSPLHF. Here the CDR3 DNA reads TGTGCCAGCAGCTCCTCGACAAACCTTAATTCACCCCTCCACTTT.

The CDR3 region is CASRTGQGDTEAFF. The DNA of the CDR3 is TGTGCCAGCAGGACCGGACAGGGGGACACTGAAGCTTTCTTT. This rearrangement joins TRBV28 to TRBJ1-1, with TRBD1 identical over 10 bases. Germline loops: CDR1 MDHEN, CDR2 SYDVKM. This CDR3 is 14 amino acids long. Germline trimming cut 6 bases from V and 3 bases from J; bases unmatched to any gene: 4.

This chain joins TRBV2 and TRBJ2-7; the D is unclear. The germline V gene encodes CDR1 SNHLY and CDR2 FYNNEI. CDR3 length: 12 residues. Trimming took 2 bases from V and 6 from J, leaving 8 bases between them. The CDR3 sequence is CASSEPLGEQYF. The CDR3 bases are TGTGCCAGCAGTGAACCTTTAGGCGAGCAGTACTTC.

This clone has a handful of counts. This chain links TRBV7-8 with TRBJ2-1; 7 positions match TRBD1. This CDR3 spans 14 amino acids. V lost 4 bases to trimming and J lost 9 bases; unmatched junction nucleotides: 9. CDR1 and CDR2 from the germline V gene are SGHVS and FQNEAQ. The CDR3 spells CASSSTGSGGEQFF. CDR3 sequence (DNA): TGTGCCAGCAGCTCGACAGGGTCAGGGGGTGAGCAGTTCTTC.

This sequence joins TRBV28 and TRBJ1-3; TRBD1 matches at 7 bases. Germline CDR1 is MDHEN and CDR2 is SYDVKM. Trimming removed 8 bases from V and 4 bases from J; junction bases left unmatched: 14. This CDR3 spans 16 amino acids. The CDR3 nucleotides read TGTGCCAGCGAGAGGGGCGACAGGGCTTCGGGAAACACCATATATTTT. Its translation: CASERGDRASGNTIYF.

This chain joins TRBV15 and TRBJ2-5; 8 bases line up with TRBD2. Germline V gene lookup returns CDR1 LNHNV and CDR2 YYDKDF (reference sequence). The CDR3 totals 15 residues. Trimming took 3 bases from V and 4 from J; bases not matched to a gene: 7. Here the CDR3 DNA reads TGTGCCACCAGCAGTGACGGGGGGGCCGGAGAGACCCAGTACTTC. This encodes CATSSDGGAGETQYF.

The J gene is TRBJ2-7, the V gene TRBV5-1; 8 nucleotides align to TRBD2. CDR3 size: 15 residues. Germline lookup yields CDR1 SGHRS and CDR2 YFSETQ. J was trimmed by 4 bases and V by 3 bases; bases with no gene match: 9. The CDR3 sequence: CASSYQAGALYEQYF. The CDR3 DNA reads TGCGCCAGCAGCTACCAAGCGGGGGCCCTTTACGAGCAGTACTTC.

This clone appeared a few times. The rearrangement links TRBV18 to TRBJ1-1; no firm D call. The CDR3 is 14 residues long. Trimming left V 1 base short and J 1 base short, with 7 bases between. Germline values: CDR1 KGHSH, CDR2 LQKENI. This chain's CDR3 is CASSPQDENTEAFF. CDR3 nucleotides: TGTGCCAGCTCACCACAGGACGAGAACACTGAAGCTTTCTTT.

This clone has only a few counts. This chain connects TRBV5-1 to TRBJ2-3, with 9 bases identical to TRBD1. Germline lookup yields CDR1 SGHRS and CDR2 YFSETQ. The CDR3 consists of 14 residues. V gave up 0 bases and J gave up 6 bases; unmatched junction bases: 2. The CDR3: CASSLGGQGDTQYF. The CDR3 DNA reads TGCGCCAGCAGCTTGGGAGGACAGGGGGATACGCAGTATTTT.

The chain links TRBV9 to TRBJ1-2; weak D call: TRBD1 (6 bases). Trimming left V 4 bases short and J 2 bases short, with 12 bases between. The CDR3 runs 14 residues. Germline loops: CDR1 SGDLS, CDR2 YYNGEE. The CDR3 nucleotides are TGTGCCAGCAGCCCACGGGACAAGAACTATGGCTACACCTTC. Translating it yields CASSPRDKNYGYTF.

The gene calls are TRBV7-2 and TRBJ2-7; 7 nucleotides line up with TRBD1. After removal of 7 bases from V and 2 bases from J, the junction contained 8 bases not matched to a gene. The germline V gene has CDR1 SGHTA and CDR2 FQGNSA. This CDR3 has 14 amino acids. CDR3 sequence: CASNPSGTAYEQYF. CDR3 nucleotides: TGTGCCAGCAACCCATCCGGGACAGCCTACGAGCAGTACTTC.